These 10 T cell receptor beta chains originate from one sample sequenced in a study of human T cells and chemical hapten exposure. As for time point: patch test 3, about 24 weeks after DPC sensitization. Treatment noted: therapeutic diphenylcyclopropenone sensitization with weekly scalp DPC. TCRdb re-called the RACE reads with MiXCR, one entry per CDR3 protein. The sample carries 97,000 or so distinct CDR3 sequences, 27% recorded once. This specimen was whole blood, taken in connection with sensitization to the hapten diphenylcyclopropenone (DPC). The receptors originated from a man aged 35-49 years with alopecia areata. Some clones in this sample may be carry-over from other donors' samples.

A few counts support this clonotype. The V call is TRBV20-1, the J call TRBJ1-1; unclear D gene. The germline CDR1 and CDR2 sequences are DFQATT and SNEGSKA (reference sequence). V gave up 3 bases and J gave up 4 bases, with 9 bases separating them. This CDR3 has 12 residues. The CDR3 DNA follows: TGCAGTGCTAGTCGCGGAGGCACTGAAGCTTTCTTT. It is translated as CSASRGGTEAFF.

This clonotype has just a few counts. This sequence joins TRBV7-9 and TRBJ2-3; D unresolved. Trimming took 7 bases from V and 2 from J, leaving 4 bases between them. The CDR3 runs to 11 residues. Germline CDR1 and CDR2: SEHNR and FQNEAQ (reference sequence). The CDR3 reads CASTTTDTQYF. In DNA form, the CDR3 reads TGTGCCAGCACCACCACAGATACGCAGTATTTT.

The V call is TRBV6-8, the J call TRBJ1-6, with D perhaps TRBD1 (5 bases). V dropped 2 bases and J dropped 4 bases, with 24 bases sitting between them. The CDR3 is made up of 20 amino acids. Germline CDR1 MNHGY, CDR2 SAAAGT. The DNA of the CDR3 is TGTGCCAGCAGTTACGCCCCGGTGACAGAGCCCGAACCTTATAATTCACCCCTCCACTTT. Amino acids: CASSYAPVTEPEPYNSPLHF.

This clonotype turned up a few times. The V call is TRBV20-1, the J call TRBJ1-6, with 7 bases matching TRBD1. V lost 4 bases to trimming and J lost 7 bases; unmatched junction nucleotides: 10. CDR1 and CDR2 (germline): DFQATT, SNEGSKA (reference sequence). The CDR3 runs 15 residues. The CDR3, as DNA: TGCAGTGCTACCCAGACAGGGCCAGGAAATTCACCCCTCCACTTT. It specifies CSATQTGPGNSPLHF.

This clonotype occurred a few times. This sequence joins TRBV15 and TRBJ2-1, with 9 bases lining up with TRBD2. The CDR3 is 15 residues long. Germline CDR1 LNHNV, CDR2 YYDKDF (reference sequence). V lost 1 base to trimming and J lost 4 bases; unmatched junction nucleotides: 2. The CDR3 DNA reads TGTGCCACCAGCAGAGGCGGGAGGGTTTACAATGAGCAGTTCTTC. Its translation: CATSRGGRVYNEQFF.

The V gene is TRBV7-2, the J gene TRBJ2-5; the D call may be TRBD1 or TRBD2 (5 bases each). From germline, CDR1 is SGHTA and CDR2 FQGNSA. V lost 4 bases to trimming and J lost 3 bases, with 9 bases between them. The CDR3 runs 13 residues. The CDR3 reads CASSSGTKETQYF. The CDR3 bases are TGTGCCAGCAGCTCCGGGACGAAAGAGACCCAGTACTTC.

The CDR3 protein is CASSPETGGYTDTQYF. In nucleotides, the CDR3 is TGTGCCAGCAGTCCAGAGACCGGGGGATACACAGATACGCAGTATTTT. V usage is TRBV12-3 or TRBV12-4 and J usage is TRBJ2-3, with D maybe TRBD2 (6 bases). The CDR3 is made up of 16 amino acids. V was clipped by 5 bases and J by 2 bases, with 17 bases between them.

The chain uses TRBV3-1 and TRBJ1-1; D not certain. V lost 7 bases and J lost 2, with 11 bases in between. From germline, CDR1 is LGHDT and CDR2 YNNKEL (reference sequence). The CDR3 sequence is 13 residues long. CDR3 coding DNA: TGTGCCAGCACCCCTCGATATAACACTGAAGCTTTCTTT. This gives the protein CASTPRYNTEAFF.

This clonotype was observed a few times. This chain joins TRBV5-1 and TRBJ1-6; tentative D call: TRBD1 (6 bases). With 4 bases removed from V and 5 bases from J, the gap between germline ends came to 25 bases. This CDR3 spans 19 amino acids. The germline V gene encodes CDR1 SGHRS and CDR2 YFSETQ. CDR3 in amino acids: CASSPLGGLSLRDNSPLHF. The CDR3 DNA sequence: TGCGCCAGCAGCCCGTTGGGGGGCCTCTCCCTTCGAGATAATTCACCCCTCCACTTT.

This clonotype appeared a few times. The CDR3 sequence is CASSLVGLVTETQYF. The CDR3 nucleotides read TGTGCCAGCAGCTTAGTTGGGCTAGTAACCGAGACCCAGTACTTC. V and J are TRBV11-2 and TRBJ2-5; no reliable D call. Germline V gives CDR1 SGHAT, CDR2 FQNNGV. CDR3 size: 15 residues. V lost 1 base, J lost 5 bases, and 14 bases lay in between.